This T cell receptor beta chain comes out of a study of blood T cells in healthy people across ages. This clonotype was counted a few times. V was cut by 2 bases and J by 3 bases, with 10 bases left in between. This CDR3 comprises 14 residues. The germline gives CDR1 ENHRY, CDR2 SYGVKD. PCR was performed a second time for 7 to 11 cycles using a sample-barcoded 5' primer and a J-beta primer mix. TCRdb processed the 5' RACE reads anew with MiXCR; each CDR3 protein has one entry. The sample shows approximately 780,000 distinct CDR3 sequences, around 25% of them seen only once. The data were also submitted as part of a second study, on T cells of mothers and their children. Per that paper: From each mother came over 9 million TCR beta CDR3 reads, and from each child came about 3 million. Biologically related mothers and children overlapped slightly more than unrelated pairs, a non-significant difference.

The sample taken for sequencing was blood. V usage is TRBV10-3 and J usage is TRBJ1-1; D not certain. This receptor was identified in a boy younger than 18 in good health. CDR3: CAISETSKDTEAFF. The CDR3 DNA follows: TGTGCCATCAGTGAGACTAGTAAGGACACTGAAGCTTTCTTT.